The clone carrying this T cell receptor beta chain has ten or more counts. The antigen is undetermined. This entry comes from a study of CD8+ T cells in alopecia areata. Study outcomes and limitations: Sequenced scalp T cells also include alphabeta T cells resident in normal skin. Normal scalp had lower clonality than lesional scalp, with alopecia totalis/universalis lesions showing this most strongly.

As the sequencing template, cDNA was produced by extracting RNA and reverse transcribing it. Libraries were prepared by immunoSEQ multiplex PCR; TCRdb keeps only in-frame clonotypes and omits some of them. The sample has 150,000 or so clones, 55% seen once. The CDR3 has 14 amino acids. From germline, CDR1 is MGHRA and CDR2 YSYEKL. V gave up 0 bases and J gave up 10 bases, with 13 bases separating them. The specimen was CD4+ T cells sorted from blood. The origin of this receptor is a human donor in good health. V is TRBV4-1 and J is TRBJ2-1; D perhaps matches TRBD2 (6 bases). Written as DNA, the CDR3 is TGCGCCAGCAGCCAAGATTCTGCGGGGTTGGAGCAGTTCTTC. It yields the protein CASSQDSAGLEQFF.